This TCR beta chain originates from a study of blood T cells in healthy people across ages. With respect to this clonotype: Its antigen is not identified.

Sample-barcoded 5' priming and a J-beta primer mix drove a second PCR of roughly 6 to 12 cycles. TCRdb called the 5' RACE reads again in MiXCR, with one record for every CDR3 protein. Seen here are roughly 2 million distinct CDR3 sequences, just under 50% observed once, and the top ten hold 2.1%. Study observations and caveats: TCR beta diversity, measured per million T cells, fell in a roughly linear way with age.

The V gene's germline CDR1 is MNHEY and CDR2 SMNVEV (reference sequence). The CDR3 runs 16 residues. Per sample, at least 5 micrograms of total RNA were extracted. The sample comprised blood. The sequence was collected from a woman aged 40 to 49 in good health. The gene calls are TRBV27 and TRBJ2-1; TRBD2 matches at 10 bases. The DNA end is a closer match to TRBJ2-7, so the J assignment may be wrong. CDR3 DNA sequence: TGTGCCAGCAGCCCTGGACTAGCGGCCGCCTACAATGAGCAGTACTTC. It codes for CASSPGLAAAYNEQYF.